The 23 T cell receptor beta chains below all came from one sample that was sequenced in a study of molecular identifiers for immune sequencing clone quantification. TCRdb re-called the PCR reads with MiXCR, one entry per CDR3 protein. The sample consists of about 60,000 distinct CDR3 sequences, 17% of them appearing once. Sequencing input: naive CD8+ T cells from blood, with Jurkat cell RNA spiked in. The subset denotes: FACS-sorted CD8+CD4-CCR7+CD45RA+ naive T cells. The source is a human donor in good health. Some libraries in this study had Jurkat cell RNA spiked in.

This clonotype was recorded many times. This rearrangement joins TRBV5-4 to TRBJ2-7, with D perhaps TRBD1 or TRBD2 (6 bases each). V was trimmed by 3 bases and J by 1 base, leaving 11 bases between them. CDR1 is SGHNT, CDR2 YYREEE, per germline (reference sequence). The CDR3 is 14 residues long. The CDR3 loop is CASSWSGASYEQYF. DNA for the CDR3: TGTGCCAGCAGCTGGTCGGGGGCGTCCTACGAGCAGTACTTC. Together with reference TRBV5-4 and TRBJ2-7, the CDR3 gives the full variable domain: ETGVTQSPTHLIKTRGQQVTLRCSSQSGHNTVSWYQQALGQGPQFIFQYYREEENGRGNFPPRFSGLQFPNYSSELNVNALELDDSALYLCASSWSGASYEQYFGPGTRLTVT.

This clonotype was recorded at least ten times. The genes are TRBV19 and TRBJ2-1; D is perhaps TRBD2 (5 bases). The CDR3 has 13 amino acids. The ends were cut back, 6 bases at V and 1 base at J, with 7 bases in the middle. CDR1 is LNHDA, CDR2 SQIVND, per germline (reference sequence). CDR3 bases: TGTGCCAGTAGCGACTATTCCTACAATGAGCAGTTCTTC. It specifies CASSDYSYNEQFF.

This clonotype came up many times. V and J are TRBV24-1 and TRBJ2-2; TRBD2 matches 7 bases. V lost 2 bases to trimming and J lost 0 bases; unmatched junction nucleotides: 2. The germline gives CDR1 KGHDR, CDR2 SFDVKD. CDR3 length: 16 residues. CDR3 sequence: CATSDYGGSNTGELFF. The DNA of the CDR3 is TGTGCCACCAGTGATTACGGGGGGTCGAACACCGGGGAGCTGTTTTTT.

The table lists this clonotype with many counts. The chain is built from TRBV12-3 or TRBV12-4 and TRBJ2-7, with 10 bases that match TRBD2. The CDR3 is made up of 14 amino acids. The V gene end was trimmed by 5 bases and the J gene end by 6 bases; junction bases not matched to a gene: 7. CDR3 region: CASSPLAGASEQYF. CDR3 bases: TGTGCCAGCAGTCCTCTAGCGGGAGCTAGCGAGCAGTACTTC.

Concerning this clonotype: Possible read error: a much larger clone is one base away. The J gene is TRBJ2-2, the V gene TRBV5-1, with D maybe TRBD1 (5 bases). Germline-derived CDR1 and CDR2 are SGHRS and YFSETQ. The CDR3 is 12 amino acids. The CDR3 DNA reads TGCGCCGGCAGCTTTAGGGGAAGTTGGCTGTTTTTT. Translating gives CAGSFRGSWLFF.

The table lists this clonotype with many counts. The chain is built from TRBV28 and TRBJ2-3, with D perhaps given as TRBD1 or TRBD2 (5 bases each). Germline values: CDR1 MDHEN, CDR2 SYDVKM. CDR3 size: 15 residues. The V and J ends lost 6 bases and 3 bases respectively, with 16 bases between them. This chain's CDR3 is CASRPYSGTTDTQYF. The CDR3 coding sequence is TGTGCCAGCAGACCGTACTCCGGGACGACAGATACGCAGTATTTT.

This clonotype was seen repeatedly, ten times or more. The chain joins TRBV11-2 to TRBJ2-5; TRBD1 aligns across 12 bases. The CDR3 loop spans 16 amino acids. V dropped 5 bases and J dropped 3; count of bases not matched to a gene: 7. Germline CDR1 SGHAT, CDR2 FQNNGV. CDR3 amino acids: CASSARDRGPKETQYF. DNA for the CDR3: TGTGCCAGCAGCGCGAGGGACAGGGGGCCAAAAGAGACCCAGTACTTC.

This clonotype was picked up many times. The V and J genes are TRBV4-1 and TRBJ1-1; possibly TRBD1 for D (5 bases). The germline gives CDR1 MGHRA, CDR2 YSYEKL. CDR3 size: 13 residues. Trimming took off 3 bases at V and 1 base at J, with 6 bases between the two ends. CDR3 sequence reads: CASSQGGNTEAFF. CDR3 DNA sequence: TGCGCCAGCAGCCAGGGGGGGAACACTGAAGCTTTCTTT.

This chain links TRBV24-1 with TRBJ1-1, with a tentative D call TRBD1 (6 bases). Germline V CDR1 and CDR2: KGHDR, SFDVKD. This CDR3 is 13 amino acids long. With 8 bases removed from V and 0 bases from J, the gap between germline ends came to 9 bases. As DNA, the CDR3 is TGTGCCACCACGGGGGGGCTGAACACTGAAGCTTTCTTT. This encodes CATTGGLNTEAFF.

CDR3 nucleotide sequence: TGTGCCAGCAGCCCCGTAATGAGTTCACCCCTCCACTTT. This codes for CASSPVMSSPLHF. The chain has TRBV7-9 and TRBJ1-6; D uncertain. Trimming pared 5 bases from V and 9 bases from J, leaving 11 bases between. The CDR3 contains 13 residues. From germline, CDR1 is SEHNR and CDR2 FQNEAQ (reference sequence).

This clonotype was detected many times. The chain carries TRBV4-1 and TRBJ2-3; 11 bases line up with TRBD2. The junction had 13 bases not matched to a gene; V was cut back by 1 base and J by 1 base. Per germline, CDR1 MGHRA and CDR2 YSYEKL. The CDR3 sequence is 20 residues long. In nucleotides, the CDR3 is TGCGCCAGCAGCCAAGTCTTAGGGCTAGCGGGAGGCCGGGGCACAGATACGCAGTATTTT. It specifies CASSQVLGLAGGRGTDTQYF.

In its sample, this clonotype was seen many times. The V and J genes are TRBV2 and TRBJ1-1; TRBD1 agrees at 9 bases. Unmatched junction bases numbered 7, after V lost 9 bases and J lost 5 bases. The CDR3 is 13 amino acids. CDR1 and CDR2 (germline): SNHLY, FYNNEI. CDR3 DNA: TGTGCCAGAGGGGGACAGGGAGGGACTGAAGCTTTCTTT. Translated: CARGGQGGTEAFF.

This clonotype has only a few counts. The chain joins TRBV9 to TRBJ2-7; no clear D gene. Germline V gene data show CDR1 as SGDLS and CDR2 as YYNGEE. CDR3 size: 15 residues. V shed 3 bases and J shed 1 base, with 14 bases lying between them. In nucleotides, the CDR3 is TGTGCCAGCAGCGGGGGATTCCAAGAATCCTACGAGCAGTACTTC. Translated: CASSGGFQESYEQYF.

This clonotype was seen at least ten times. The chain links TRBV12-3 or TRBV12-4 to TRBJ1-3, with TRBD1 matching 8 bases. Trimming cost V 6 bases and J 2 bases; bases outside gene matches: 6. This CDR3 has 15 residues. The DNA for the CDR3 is TGTGCCAGCAGGGTCAGGGGGCTCGCTGGAAACACCATATATTTT. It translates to CASRVRGLAGNTIYF.

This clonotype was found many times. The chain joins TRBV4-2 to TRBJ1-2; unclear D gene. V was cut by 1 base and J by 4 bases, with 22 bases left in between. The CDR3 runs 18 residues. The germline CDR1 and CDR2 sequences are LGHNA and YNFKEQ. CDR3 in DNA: TGTGCCAGCAGCCAAGTCCCGGACTCCGCCCTGGGAGGCTATGGCTACACCTTC. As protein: CASSQVPDSALGGYGYTF.

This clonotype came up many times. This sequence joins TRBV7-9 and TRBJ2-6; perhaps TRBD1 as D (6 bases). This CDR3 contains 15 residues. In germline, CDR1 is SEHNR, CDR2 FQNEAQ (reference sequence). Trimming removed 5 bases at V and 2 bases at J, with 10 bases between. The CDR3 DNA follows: TGTGCCAGCAGCCCCCGGACAGCTGGGGCCAACGTCCTGACTTTC. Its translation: CASSPRTAGANVLTF.

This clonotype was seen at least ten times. The CDR3 DNA is TGTGCCAGCAGCCACCGGACAGCCTACAATGAGCAGTTCTTC. Its protein is CASSHRTAYNEQFF. The chain links TRBV14 to TRBJ2-1, with TRBD1 as a possible D gene (6 bases). The germline CDR1 and CDR2 sequences are SGHDN and FVKESK. The length of the CDR3 is 14 residues. The V and J ends lost 3 bases and 2 bases respectively, with 8 bases between them.

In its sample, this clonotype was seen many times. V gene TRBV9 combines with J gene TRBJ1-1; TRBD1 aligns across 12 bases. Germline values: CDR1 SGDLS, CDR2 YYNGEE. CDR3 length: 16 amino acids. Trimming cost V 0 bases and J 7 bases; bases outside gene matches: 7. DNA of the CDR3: TGTGCCAGCAGCGTAGGGGGGGGACAGGGGGCGGATGAAGCTTTCTTT. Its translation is CASSVGGGQGADEAFF.

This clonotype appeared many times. This CDR3 is CASSHGASVAYEQYF. CDR3 DNA sequence: TGCGCCAGCAGCCATGGTGCTAGCGTAGCCTACGAGCAGTACTTC. The chain uses TRBV4-1 and TRBJ2-7; D perhaps matches TRBD2 (6 bases). Germline V CDR1 and CDR2: MGHRA, YSYEKL. The V end lost 3 bases, the J end lost 2 bases, and 14 bases lay between the germline ends. CDR3 length: 15 residues.

The DNA for the CDR3 is TGTGCCAGCAGCCAAGCTTTAGGGGGGGGCCCCCCAGGGGCCCAGTACTTC. Residues: CASSQALGGGPPGAQYF. This chain connects TRBV14 to TRBJ2-5; TRBD2 might be the D (7 bases). Deletions cut 1 base from V and 9 bases from J, with 24 bases between. The CDR3 runs to 17 residues. CDR1 is SGHDN and CDR2 is FVKESK in the germline V gene. The whole variable domain, remainder taken from reference TRBV14 and TRBJ2-5, is EAGVTQFPSHSVIEKGQTVTLRCDPISGHDNLYWYRRVMGKEIKFLLHFVKESKQDESGMPNNRFLAERTGGTYSTLKVQPAELEDSGVYFCASSQALGGGPPGAQYFGPGTRLLVL.

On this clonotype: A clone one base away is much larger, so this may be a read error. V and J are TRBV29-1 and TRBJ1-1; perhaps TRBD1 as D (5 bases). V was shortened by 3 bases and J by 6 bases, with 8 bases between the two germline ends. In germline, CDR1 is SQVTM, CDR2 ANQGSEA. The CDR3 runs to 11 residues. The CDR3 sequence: CSVEGVAEAFF. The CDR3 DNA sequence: TGCAGCGTTGAGGGGGTGGCTGAAGCTTTCTTT.

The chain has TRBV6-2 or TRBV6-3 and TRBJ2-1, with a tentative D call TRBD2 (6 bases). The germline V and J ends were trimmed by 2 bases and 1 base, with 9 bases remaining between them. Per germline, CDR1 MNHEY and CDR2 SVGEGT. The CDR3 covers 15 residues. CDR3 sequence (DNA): TGTGCCAGCAGTTACCCCGGACTATCCTACAATGAGCAGTTCTTC. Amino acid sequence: CASSYPGLSYNEQFF.

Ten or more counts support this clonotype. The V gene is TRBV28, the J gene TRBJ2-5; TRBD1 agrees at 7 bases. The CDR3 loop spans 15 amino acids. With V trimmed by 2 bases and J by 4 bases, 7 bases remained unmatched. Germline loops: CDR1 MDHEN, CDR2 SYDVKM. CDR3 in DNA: TGTGCCAGCAGTTTAACTCCGGGACAGCGAGAGACCCAGTACTTC. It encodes CASSLTPGQRETQYF. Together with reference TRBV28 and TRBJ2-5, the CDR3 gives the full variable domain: DVKVTQSSRYLVKRTGEKVFLECVQDMDHENMFWYRQDPGLGLRLIYFSYDVKMKEKGDIPEGYSVSREKKERFSLILESASTNQTSMYLCASSLTPGQRETQYFGPGTRLLVL.